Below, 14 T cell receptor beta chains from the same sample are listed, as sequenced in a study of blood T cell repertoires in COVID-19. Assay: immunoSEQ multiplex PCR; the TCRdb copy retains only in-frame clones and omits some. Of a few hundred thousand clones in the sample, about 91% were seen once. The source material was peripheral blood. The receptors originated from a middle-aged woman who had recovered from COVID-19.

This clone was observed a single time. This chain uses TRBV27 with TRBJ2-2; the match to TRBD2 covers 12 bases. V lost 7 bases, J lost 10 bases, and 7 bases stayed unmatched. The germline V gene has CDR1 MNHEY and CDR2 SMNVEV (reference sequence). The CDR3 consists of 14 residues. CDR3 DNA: TGTGCCAGCACAGTACTAGCGGGAGGTGCGGAGCTGTTTTTT. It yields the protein CASTVLAGGAELFF.

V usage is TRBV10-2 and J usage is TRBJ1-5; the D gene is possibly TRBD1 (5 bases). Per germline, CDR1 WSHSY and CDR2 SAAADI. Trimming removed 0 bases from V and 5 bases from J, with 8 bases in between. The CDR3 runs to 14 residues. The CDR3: CASSESGVDQPQHF. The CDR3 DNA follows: TGCGCCAGCAGTGAGTCAGGGGTCGATCAGCCCCAGCATTTT.

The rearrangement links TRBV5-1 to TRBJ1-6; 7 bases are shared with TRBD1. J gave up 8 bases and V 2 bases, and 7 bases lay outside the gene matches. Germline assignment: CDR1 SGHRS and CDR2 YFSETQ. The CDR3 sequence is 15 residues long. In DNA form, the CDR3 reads TGCGCCAGCAGCTTTGTAGAGGGGGCGTATTCACCCCTCCACTTT. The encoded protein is CASSFVEGAYSPLHF.

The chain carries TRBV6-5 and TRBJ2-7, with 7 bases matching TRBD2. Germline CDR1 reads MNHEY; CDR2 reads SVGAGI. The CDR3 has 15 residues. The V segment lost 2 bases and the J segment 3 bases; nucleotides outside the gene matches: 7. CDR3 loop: CASSYGGGPIYEQYF. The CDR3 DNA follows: TGTGCCAGCAGTTACGGGGGGGGACCGATCTACGAGCAGTACTTC.

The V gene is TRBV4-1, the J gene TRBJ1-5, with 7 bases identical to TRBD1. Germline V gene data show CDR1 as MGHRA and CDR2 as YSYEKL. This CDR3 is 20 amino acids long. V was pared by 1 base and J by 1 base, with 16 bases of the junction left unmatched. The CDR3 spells CASSQGSRTGALRSNQPQHF. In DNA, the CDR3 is TGCGCCAGCAGCCAAGGATCGAGGACAGGCGCCTTGAGGAGCAATCAGCCCCAGCATTTT.

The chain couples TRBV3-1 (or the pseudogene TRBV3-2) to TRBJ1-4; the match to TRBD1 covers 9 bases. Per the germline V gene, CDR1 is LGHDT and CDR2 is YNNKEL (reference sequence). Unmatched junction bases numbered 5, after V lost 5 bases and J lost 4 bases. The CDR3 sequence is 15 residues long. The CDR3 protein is CASSTGQGGNEKLFF. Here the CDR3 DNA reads TGTGCCAGCAGCACGGGACAGGGTGGTAATGAAAAACTGTTTTTT.

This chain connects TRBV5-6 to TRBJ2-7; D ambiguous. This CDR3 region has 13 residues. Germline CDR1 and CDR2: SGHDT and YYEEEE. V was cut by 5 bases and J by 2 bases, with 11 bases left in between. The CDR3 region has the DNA TGTGCCAGCAGTCGTGGGCTTGCCTACGAGCAGTACGTC. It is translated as CASSRGLAYEQYV.

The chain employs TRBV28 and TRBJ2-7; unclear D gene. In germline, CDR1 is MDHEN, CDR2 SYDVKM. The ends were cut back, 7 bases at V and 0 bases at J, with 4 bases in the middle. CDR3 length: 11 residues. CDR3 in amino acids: CASTLSYEQYV. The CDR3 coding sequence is TGTGCCAGCACTCTCTCCTACGAGCAGTACGTC.

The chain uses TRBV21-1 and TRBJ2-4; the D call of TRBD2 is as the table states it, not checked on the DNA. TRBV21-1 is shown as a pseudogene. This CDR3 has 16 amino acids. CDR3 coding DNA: TGTGCCAGCAGCAAAGGTTGGGGAGCGGCCAAAAACATTCAGTACTTC. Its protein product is CASSKGWGAAKNIQYF.

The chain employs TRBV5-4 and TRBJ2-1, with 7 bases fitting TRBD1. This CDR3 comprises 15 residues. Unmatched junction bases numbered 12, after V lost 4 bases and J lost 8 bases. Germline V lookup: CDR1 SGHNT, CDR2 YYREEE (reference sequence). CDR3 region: CASSPPPTTGDEQFF. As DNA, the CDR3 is TGTGCCAGCAGCCCACCACCCACCACAGGGGATGAGCAGTTCTTC. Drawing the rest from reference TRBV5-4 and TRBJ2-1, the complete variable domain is ETGVTQSPTHLIKTRGQQVTLRCSSQSGHNTVSWYQQALGQGPQFIFQYYREEENGRGNFPPRFSGLQFPNYSSELNVNALELDDSALYLCASSPPPTTGDEQFFGPGTRLTVL.

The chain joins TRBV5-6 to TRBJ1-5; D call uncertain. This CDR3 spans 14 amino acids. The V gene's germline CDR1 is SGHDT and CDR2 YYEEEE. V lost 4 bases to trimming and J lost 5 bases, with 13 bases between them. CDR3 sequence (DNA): TGTGCCAGCAGCCTCGGACTGACACATCAGCCCCAGCATTTT. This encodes CASSLGLTHQPQHF.

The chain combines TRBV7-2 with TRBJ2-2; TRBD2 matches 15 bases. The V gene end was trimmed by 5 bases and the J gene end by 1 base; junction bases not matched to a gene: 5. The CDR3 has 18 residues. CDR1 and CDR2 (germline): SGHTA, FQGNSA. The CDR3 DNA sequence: TGTGCCAGCAGCGACCAGGGACTAGCGGGGGGGAACACCGGGGAGCTGTTTTTT. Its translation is CASSDQGLAGGNTGELFF.

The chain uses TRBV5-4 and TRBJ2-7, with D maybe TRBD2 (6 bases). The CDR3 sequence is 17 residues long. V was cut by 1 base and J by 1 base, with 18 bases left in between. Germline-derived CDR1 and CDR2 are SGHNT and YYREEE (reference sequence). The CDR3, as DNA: TGTGCCAGCAGCTTGTGGCTCTCGCGGGGAATTTCCTACGAGCAGTACTTC. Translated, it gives CASSLWLSRGISYEQYF.

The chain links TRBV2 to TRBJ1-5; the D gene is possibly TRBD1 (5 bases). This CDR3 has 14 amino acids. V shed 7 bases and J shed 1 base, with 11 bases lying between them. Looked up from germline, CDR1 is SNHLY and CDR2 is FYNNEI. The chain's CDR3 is CASKGLESNQPQHF. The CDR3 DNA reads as TGTGCCAGCAAGGGACTAGAAAGCAATCAGCCCCAGCATTTT.